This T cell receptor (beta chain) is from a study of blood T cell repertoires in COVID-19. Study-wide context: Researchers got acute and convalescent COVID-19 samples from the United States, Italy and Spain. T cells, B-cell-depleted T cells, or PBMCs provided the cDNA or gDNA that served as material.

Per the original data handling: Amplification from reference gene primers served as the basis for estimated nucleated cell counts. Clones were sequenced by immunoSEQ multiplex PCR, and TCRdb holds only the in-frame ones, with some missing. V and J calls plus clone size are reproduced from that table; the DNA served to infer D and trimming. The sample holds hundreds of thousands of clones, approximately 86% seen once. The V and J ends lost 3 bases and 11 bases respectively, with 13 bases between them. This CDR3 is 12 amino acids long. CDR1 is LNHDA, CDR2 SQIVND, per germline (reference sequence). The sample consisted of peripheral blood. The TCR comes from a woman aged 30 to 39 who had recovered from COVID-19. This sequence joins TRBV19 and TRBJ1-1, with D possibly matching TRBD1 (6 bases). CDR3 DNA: TGTGCCAGTAGTATTAAACAGGGATCCGCTTTCTTT. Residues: CASSIKQGSAFF.